These T cell receptor beta chains were read from a single sample in a study of blood T cell repertoires in COVID-19. TCRdb's table, derived via immunoSEQ multiplex PCR, lists solely in-frame clones and lacks some. This sample has a few hundred thousand clones, with 87% found just once. The material sequenced was PBMCs or T cells enriched from blood (not recorded which). The receptor source for this set is a woman between 18 and 30 years old who had recovered from COVID-19. The conserved cysteine and the conserved F or W are not part of the CDR3 here.

v_gene: TRBV7-2
CDR3aa: ASSLPTGGPSYEQY

v_gene: TRBV2
CDR3aa: ASSGRGLTGELF

v_gene: TRBV11-2
CDR3aa: ASSSRDRVSEAF

v_gene: TRBV24-1
CDR3aa: ATSDYLGQGGEETQY

v_gene: TRBV7-2
CDR3aa: ASSSQGDQPQH

v_gene: TRBV11-2
CDR3aa: ASSFTSGRAPGEQF

v_gene: TRBV28
CDR3aa: ASSLYRNEQY

v_gene: TRBV19
CDR3aa: ASSIIGLHYNEQF

v_gene: TRBV28
CDR3aa: ASRRSSGGNEKLF

v_gene: TRBV7-8
CDR3aa: ASSLETGPYTEAF

v_gene: TRBV4-3
CDR3aa: ASSSSDLAGYEQF

v_gene: TRBV30
CDR3aa: AWSGVNTEAF

v_gene: TRBV18
CDR3aa: ASSPTGPYYNEQF

v_gene: TRBV9
CDR3aa: ASRELAVYSTDTQY

v_gene: TRBV6-5
CDR3aa: ASRMGRGDYGYT

v_gene: TRBV28
CDR3aa: ASSLLNRAENIQY

v_gene: TRBV29-1
CDR3aa: SVASASLTEAF

v_gene: TRBV5-8
CDR3aa: ASSGTLAAEPHDEQY

v_gene: TRBV27
CDR3aa: ASSFMVPGLADYNEQF

v_gene: TRBV19
CDR3aa: ASKIGRGGSPLH

v_gene: TRBV7-3
CDR3aa: ASSPRSAGANGELF

v_gene: TRBV4-1
CDR3aa: ASSQVLAGLNTGELF

v_gene: TRBV15
CDR3aa: ATQIGTGGIYEQY

v_gene: TRBV6-5
CDR3aa: ASTRDRGYGYT

v_gene: TRBV19
CDR3aa: ASSIGRLAGPSTDTQY

v_gene: TRBV19
CDR3aa: ASRGTTNEKLF

v_gene: TRBV7-4
CDR3aa: ARQGQPQH

v_gene: TRBV2
CDR3aa: ASSGGQGSYGYT

v_gene: TRBV7-8
CDR3aa: ASSLATRIEQY

v_gene: TRBV6-2/TRBV6-3
CDR3aa: ASSYSSGTGWGEQF

v_gene: TRBV2
CDR3aa: ARRAGLAAAYEQY

v_gene: TRBV10-3
CDR3aa: AISVVSREHGYT

v_gene: TRBV21-1
CDR3aa: ASSGSLLGFHSPLH

v_gene: TRBV27
CDR3aa: ASRDSLANYGYT

v_gene: TRBV10-3
CDR3aa: AISDQGDSNQPQH

v_gene: TRBV4-3
CDR3aa: ASSRGQGLYEQY

v_gene: TRBV5-1
CDR3aa: ASSLGSGDLEKLF

v_gene: TRBV30
CDR3aa: AWSVGGVGTQY

v_gene: TRBV27
CDR3aa: ASSFTGGGNEQF

v_gene: TRBV4-2
CDR3aa: ASSLEQGDRYNEQF

v_gene: TRBV15
CDR3aa: ATSKASPNTEAF

v_gene: TRBV2
CDR3aa: ASSEPTGLMEVSGNTIY

v_gene: TRBV16
CDR3aa: ASSLLGLSNTGELF

v_gene: TRBV19
CDR3aa: ASSIDRTGELF

v_gene: TRBV7-2
CDR3aa: ASSLAGGQAYYGYT

v_gene: TRBV5-1
CDR3aa: ASSVTSAYNEQF

v_gene: TRBV2
CDR3aa: ASKLAGATGEQY

v_gene: TRBV6-5
CDR3aa: ASAGQTLYEQY

v_gene: TRBV6-1
CDR3aa: ASSEATNYGYT

v_gene: TRBV28
CDR3aa: AVGGQIDTQY

v_gene: TRBV29-1
CDR3aa: SVGLSQLNTGELF

v_gene: TRBV6-5
CDR3aa: ASSYDRGTDTQY

v_gene: TRBV25-1
CDR3aa: ASSDSFGYT

v_gene: TRBV2
CDR3aa: ASSGQGPWKNIQY

v_gene: TRBV19
CDR3aa: ASSIAPSGGPYDIQY

v_gene: TRBV5-8
CDR3aa: ASSLSTGANTSPLH

v_gene: TRBV4-3
CDR3aa: ASSQGTGTGLSSGELF